This paragraph reports one T cell receptor beta chain. In germline, CDR1 is SEHNR, CDR2 FQNEAQ (reference sequence). V dropped 4 bases and J dropped 7; count of bases not matched to a gene: 8. The CDR3 totals 15 residues. This entry comes from a study of shared T cell receptors in the human thymus. TCRdb's copy holds only in-frame clones and misses some; the assay was immunoSEQ multiplex PCR. The sample records approximately 490,000 clones, 75% to 85% being singletons. The sample was also linked to a second study, of human thymus T cells. That report adds: Healthy Finnish infants undergoing corrective surgery for congenital heart defects were used as donors. V and J genes seemed to be used with bias in thymic and blood repertoires. Related research described thymic repertoires that were highly overlapping among unrelated individuals.

Sequenced material: thymocytes. The TCR comes from a boy in the first two years of life with a congenital heart defect. The rearrangement joins TRBV7-9 to TRBJ2-1; 9 positions agree with TRBD2. The CDR3 nucleotides are TGTGCCAGCAGCTGCTTCGGTGCGGGAGGGAATGAGCAGTTCTTC. Translated, it gives CASSCFGAGGNEQFF.